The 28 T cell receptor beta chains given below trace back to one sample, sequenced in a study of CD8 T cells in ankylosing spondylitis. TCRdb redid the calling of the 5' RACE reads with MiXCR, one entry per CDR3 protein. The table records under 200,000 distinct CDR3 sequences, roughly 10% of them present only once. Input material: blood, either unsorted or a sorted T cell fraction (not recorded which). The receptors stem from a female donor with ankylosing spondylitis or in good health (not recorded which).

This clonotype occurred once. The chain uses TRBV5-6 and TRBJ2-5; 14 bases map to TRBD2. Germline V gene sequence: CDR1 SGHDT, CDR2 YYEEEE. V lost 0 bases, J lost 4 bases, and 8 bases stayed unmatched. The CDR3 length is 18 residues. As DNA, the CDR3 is TGTGCCAGCAGCTTGGCCGACGAAGGACTAGCGGGAGGAGAGACCCAGTACTTC. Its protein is CASSLADEGLAGGETQYF.

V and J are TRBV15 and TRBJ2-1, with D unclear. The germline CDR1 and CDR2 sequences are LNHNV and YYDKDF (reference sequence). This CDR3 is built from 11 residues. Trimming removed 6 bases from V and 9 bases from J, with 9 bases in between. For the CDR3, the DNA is TGTGCCACCAGTGTGGTAGGTGAGCAGTTCTTC. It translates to CATSVVGEQFF.

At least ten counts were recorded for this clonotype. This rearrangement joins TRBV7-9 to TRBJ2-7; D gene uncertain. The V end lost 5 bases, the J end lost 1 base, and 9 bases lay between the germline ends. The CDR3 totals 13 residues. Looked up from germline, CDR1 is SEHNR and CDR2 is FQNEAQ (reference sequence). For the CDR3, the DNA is TGTGCCAGCAGCCCCTCAAGTTCCTACGAGCAGTACTTC. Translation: CASSPSSSYEQYF.

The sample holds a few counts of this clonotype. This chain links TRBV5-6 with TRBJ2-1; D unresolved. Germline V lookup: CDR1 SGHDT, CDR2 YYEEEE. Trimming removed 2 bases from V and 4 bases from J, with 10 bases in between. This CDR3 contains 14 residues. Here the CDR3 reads CASSLKLMYNEQFF. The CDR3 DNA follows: TGTGCCAGCAGCTTAAAACTGATGTACAATGAGCAGTTCTTC. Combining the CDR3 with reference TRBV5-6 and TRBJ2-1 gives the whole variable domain DAGVTQSPTHLIKTRGQQVTLRCSPKSGHDTVSWYQQALGQGPQFIFQYYEEEERQRGNFPDRFSGHQFPNYSSELNVNALLLGDSALYLCASSLKLMYNEQFFGPGTRLTVL.

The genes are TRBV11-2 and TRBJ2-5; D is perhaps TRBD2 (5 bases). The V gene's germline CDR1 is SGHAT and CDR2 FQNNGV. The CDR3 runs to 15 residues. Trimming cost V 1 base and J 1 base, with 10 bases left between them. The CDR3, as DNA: TGTGCCAGCAGCTTAGCCGAGCGGAGCCAAGAGACCCAGTACTTC. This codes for CASSLAERSQETQYF. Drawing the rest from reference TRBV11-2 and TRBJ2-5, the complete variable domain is EAGVAQSPRYKIIEKRQSVAFWCNPISGHATLYWYQQILGQGPKLLIQFQNNGVVDDSQLPKDRFSAERLKGVDSTLKIQPAKLEDSAVYLCASSLAERSQETQYFGPGTRLLVL.

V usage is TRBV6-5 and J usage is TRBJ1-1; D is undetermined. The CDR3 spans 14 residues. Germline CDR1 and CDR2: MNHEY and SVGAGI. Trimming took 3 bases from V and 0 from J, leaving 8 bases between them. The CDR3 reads CASSYTGLNTEAFF. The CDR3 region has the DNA TGTGCCAGCAGTTATACCGGGTTGAACACTGAAGCTTTCTTT.

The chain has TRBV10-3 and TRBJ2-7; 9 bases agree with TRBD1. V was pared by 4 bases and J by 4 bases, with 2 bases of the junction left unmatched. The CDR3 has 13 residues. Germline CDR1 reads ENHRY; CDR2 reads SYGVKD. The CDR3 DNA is TGTGCCATCAGTGCACAGGGGGCGTACGAGCAGTACTTC. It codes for CAISAQGAYEQYF.

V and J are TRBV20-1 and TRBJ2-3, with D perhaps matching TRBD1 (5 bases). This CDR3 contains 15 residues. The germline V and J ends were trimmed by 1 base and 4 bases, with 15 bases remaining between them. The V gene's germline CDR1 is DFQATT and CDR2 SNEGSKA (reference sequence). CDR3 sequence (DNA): TGCAGTGCTAGAGGCGAGACAGTATGGGCAGATACGCAGTATTTT. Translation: CSARGETVWADTQYF.

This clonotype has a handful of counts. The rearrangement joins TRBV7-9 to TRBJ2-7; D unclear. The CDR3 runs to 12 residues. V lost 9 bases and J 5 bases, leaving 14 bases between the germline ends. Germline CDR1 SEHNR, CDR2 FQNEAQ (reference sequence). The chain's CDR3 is CASALGVNEQYF. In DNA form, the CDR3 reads TGTGCCAGTGCATTGGGCGTCAACGAGCAGTACTTC.

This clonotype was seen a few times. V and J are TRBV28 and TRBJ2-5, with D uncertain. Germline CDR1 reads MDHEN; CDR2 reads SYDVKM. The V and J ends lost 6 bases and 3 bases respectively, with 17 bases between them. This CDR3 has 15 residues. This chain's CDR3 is CASSLDLETKETQYF. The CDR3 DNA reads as TGTGCCAGCAGCCTAGACCTGGAGACGAAAGAGACCCAGTACTTC.

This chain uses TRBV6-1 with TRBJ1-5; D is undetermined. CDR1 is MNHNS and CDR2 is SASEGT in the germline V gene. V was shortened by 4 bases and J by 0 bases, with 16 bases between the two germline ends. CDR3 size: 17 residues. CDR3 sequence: CASSVRTPDDSNQPQHF. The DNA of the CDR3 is TGTGCCAGCAGTGTGCGGACGCCCGACGATAGCAATCAGCCCCAGCATTTT.

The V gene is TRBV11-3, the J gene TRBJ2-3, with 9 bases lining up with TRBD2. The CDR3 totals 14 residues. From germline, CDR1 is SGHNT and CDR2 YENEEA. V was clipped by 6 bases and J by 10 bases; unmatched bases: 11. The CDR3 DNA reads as TGTGCCAGCAGTTCTCGGACTAGCGTCATAGCGCAGTATTTT. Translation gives CASSSRTSVIAQYF.

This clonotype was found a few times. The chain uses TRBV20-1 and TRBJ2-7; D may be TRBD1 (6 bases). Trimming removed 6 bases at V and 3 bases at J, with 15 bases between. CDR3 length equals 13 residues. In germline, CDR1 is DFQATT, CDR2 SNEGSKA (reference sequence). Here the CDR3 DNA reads TGCAGTGCACACCGACAGGAGAGCTACGAGCAGTACTTC. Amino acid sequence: CSAHRQESYEQYF.

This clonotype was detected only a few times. CDR3 amino acids: CASSSQDREGETQYF. The CDR3 region has the DNA TGTGCCAGCAGTTCCCAGGACAGGGAGGGTGAGACCCAGTACTTC. V gene TRBV12-3 or TRBV12-4 combines with J gene TRBJ2-5; D possibly corresponds to TRBD1 (8 bases). Trimming shortened V by 4 bases and J by 5 bases, and 17 bases separated the two germline ends. CDR3 size: 15 residues.

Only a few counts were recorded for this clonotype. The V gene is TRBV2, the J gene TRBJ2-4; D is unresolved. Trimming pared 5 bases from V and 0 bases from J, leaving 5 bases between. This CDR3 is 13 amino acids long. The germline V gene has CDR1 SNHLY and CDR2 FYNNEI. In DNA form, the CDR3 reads TGTGCCAGCAGTCCGGCAGCCAAAAACATTCAGTACTTC. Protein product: CASSPAAKNIQYF.

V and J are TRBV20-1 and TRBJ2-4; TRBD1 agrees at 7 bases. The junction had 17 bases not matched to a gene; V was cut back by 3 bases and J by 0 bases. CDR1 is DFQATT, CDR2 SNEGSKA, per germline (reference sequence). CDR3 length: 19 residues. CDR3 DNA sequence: TGCAGTGCTAGGGGGCAGGCAGGGACAGATCCCTTAGCCAAAAACATTCAGTACTTC. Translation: CSARGQAGTDPLAKNIQYF.

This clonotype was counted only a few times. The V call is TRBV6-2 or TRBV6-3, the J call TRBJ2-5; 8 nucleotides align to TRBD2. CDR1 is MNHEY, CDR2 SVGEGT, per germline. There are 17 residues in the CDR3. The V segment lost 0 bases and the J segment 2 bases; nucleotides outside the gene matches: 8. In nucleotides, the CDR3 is TGTGCCAGCAGTTACTCGAAAACTAGCGGAGTTCAAGAGACCCAGTACTTC. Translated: CASSYSKTSGVQETQYF.

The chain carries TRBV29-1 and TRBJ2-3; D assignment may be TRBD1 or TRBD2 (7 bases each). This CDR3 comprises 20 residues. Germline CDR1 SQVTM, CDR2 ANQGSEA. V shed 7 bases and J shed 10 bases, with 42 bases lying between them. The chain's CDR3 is CSAYLPPGTDRARGGQSQYF. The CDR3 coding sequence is TGCAGCGCATATCTTCCCCCTGGGACGGACCGCGCCAGGGGGGGGCAATCGCAGTATTTT.

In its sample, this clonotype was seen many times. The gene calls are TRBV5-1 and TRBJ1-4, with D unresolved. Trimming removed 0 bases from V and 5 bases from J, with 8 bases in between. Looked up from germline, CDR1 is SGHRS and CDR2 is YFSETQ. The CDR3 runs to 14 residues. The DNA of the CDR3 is TGCGCCAGCAGCTTGGATCTTAGGAATGAAAAACTGTTTTTT. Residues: CASSLDLRNEKLFF.

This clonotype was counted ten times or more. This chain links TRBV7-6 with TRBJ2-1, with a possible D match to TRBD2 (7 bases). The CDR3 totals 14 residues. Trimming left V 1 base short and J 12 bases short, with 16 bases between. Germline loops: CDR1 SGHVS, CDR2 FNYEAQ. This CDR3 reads CASSLVTEGEGQFF. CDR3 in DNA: TGTGCCAGCAGCTTAGTAACGGAGGGGGAGGGGCAGTTCTTC.

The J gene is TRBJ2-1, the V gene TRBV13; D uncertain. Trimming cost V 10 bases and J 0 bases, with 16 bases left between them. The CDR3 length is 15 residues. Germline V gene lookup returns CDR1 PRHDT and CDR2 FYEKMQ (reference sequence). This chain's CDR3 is CATIQVGTSYNEQFF. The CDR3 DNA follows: TGTGCCACCATCCAAGTGGGAACCTCCTACAATGAGCAGTTCTTC. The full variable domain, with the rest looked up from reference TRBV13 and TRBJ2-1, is AAGVIQSPRHLIKEKRETATLKCYPIPRHDTVYWYQQGPGQDPQFLISFYEKMQSDKGSIPDRFSAQQFSDYHSELNMSSLELGDSALYFCATIQVGTSYNEQFFGPGTRLTVL.

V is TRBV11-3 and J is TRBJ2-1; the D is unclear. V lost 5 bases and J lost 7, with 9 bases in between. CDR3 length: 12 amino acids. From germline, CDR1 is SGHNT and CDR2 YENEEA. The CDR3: CASSKKANEQFF. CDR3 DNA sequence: TGTGCCAGCAGCAAAAAAGCAAATGAGCAGTTCTTC.

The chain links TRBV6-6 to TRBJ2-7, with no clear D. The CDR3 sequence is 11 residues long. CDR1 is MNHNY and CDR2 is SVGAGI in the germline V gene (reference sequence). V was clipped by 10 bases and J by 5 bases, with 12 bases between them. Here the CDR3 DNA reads TGTGCCACCCACCTAGGGAACGAGCAGTACTTC. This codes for CATHLGNEQYF.

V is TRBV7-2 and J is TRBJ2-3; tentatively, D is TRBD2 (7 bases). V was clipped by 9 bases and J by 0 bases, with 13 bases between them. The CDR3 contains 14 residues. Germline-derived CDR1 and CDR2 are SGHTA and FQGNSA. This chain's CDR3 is CASMGGGSTDTQYF. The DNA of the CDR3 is TGTGCCAGTATGGGAGGGGGGAGCACAGATACGCAGTATTTT.

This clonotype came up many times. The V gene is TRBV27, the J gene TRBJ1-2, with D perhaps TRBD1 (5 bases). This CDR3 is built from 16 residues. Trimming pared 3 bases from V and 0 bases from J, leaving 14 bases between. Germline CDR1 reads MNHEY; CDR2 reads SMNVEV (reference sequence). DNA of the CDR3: TGTGCCAGCAGTTTGGGGCCCCGCCCGGCTAACTATGGCTACACCTTC. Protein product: CASSLGPRPANYGYTF.

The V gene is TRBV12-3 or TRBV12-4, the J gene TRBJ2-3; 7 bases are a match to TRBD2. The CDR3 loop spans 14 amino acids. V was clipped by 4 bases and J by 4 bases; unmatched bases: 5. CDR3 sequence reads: CASSSPGRPDTQYF. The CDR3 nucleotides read TGTGCCAGCAGTTCCCCCGGGAGGCCAGATACGCAGTATTTT.

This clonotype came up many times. CDR3: CASSQDRDVLSYEQYF. The CDR3 DNA follows: TGCGCCAGCAGCCAAGATAGGGACGTCCTATCCTACGAGCAGTACTTC. This chain uses TRBV4-3 with TRBJ2-7; D may match TRBD1 or TRBD2 (5 bases each). Germline CDR1 and CDR2: LGHNA and YSLEER. The CDR3 loop spans 16 amino acids. Trimming shortened V by 0 bases and J by 1 base, and 13 bases separated the two germline ends.

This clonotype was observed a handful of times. The CDR3 is CASSLGALLHYEQYF. In nucleotides, the CDR3 is TGCGCCAGCAGCCTGGGGGCTCTACTACACTACGAGCAGTACTTC. This rearrangement joins TRBV4-1 to TRBJ2-7, with D perhaps matching TRBD1 (6 bases). The CDR3 contains 15 residues. V lost 4 bases, J lost 3 bases, and 16 bases lay in between. Germline CDR1 MGHRA, CDR2 YSYEKL.